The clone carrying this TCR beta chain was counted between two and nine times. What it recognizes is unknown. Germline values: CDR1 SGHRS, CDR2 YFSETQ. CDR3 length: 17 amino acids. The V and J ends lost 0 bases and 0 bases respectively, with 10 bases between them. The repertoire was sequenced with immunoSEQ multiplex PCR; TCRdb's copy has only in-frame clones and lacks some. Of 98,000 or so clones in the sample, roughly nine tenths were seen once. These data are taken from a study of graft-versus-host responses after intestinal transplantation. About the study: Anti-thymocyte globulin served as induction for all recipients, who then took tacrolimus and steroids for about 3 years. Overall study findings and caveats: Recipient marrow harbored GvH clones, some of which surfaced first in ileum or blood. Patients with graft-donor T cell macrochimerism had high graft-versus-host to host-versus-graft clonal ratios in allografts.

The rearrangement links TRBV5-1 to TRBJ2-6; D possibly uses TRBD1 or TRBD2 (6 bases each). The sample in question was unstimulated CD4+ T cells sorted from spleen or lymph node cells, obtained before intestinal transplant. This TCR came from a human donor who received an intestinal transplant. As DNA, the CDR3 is TGCGCCAGCAGCTTGGGGAGGGGGTCCTCTGGGGCCAACGTCCTGACTTTC. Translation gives CASSLGRGSSGANVLTF.